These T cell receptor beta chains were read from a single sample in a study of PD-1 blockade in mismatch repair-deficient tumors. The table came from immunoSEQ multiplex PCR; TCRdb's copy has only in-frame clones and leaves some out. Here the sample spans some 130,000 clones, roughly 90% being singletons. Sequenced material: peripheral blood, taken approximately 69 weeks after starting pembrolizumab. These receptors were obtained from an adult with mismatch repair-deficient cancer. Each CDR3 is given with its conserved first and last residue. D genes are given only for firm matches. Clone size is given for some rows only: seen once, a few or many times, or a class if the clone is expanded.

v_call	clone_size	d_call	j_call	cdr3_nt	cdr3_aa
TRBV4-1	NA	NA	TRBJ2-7	TGCGCCAGCAGCCAAGATCTGGCTAGCGCGTCCTACGAGCAGTACTTC	CASSQDLASASYEQYF
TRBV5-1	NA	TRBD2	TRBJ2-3	TGCGCCAGCAGCTTGGGAGCGGGAGGGACAGATACGCAGTATTTT	CASSLGAGGTDTQYF
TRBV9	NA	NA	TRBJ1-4	TGTGCCAGCAGCGTCCACCCAGCGGGGATTAATGAAAAACTGTTTTTT	CASSVHPAGINEKLFF
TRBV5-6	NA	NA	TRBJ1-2	TGTGCCAGCAGCGGCCCGGGACGCCTCCAGGGCTACACCTTC	CASSGPGRLQGYTF
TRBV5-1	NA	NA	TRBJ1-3	TGCGCCAGCAGTCGGGAGGGAGCCTCTGGAAACACCATATATTTT	CASSREGASGNTIYF
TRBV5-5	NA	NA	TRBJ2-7	TGTGCCAGCAGCCCAGATGACAGAAGGTACGAGCAGTACTTC	CASSPDDRRYEQYF
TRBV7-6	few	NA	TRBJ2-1	TGTGCCAGCAGCCCGGGACTCGACAATGAGCAGTTCTTC	CASSPGLDNEQFF
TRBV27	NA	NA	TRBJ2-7	TGTGCCAGCAGTTACGGCTACGAGCAGTACTTC	CASSYGYEQYF
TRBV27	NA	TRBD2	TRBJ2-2	TGTGCCAGCACGTGGATAGCGGGAGTAGCGAACACCGGGGAGCTGTTTTTT	CASTWIAGVANTGELFF
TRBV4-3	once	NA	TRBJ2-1	TGCGCCAGCAGCCAAGAAGGGTATGAGCAGTTCTTC	CASSQEGYEQFF
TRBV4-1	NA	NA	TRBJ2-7	TGCGCCAGCAGCCACCACCCGGACGGCAGGGACGCCTACGAGCAGTACTTC	CASSHHPDGRDAYEQYF
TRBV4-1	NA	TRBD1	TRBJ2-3	TGCGCCAGCAGCCCACAGGACAGGGTACCGGATACGCAGTATTTT	CASSPQDRVPDTQYF
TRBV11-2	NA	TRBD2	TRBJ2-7	TGTGCCAGCAGATCTATCAGCGGGGGGGTTTCTTACGAGCAGTACTTC	CASRSISGGVSYEQYF
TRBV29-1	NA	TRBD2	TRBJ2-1	TGCAGCGTTCCCCACGCGGGAGGGCTTTACAATGAGCAGTTCTTC	CSVPHAGGLYNEQFF
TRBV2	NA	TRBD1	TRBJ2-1	TGTGCGAAACGGGGGACAGGGGGCAATGAGCAGTTCTTC	CAKRGTGGNEQFF
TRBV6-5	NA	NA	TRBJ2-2	TGTGCCAGCACCAGACATCCCAACACCGGGGAGCTGTTTTTT	CASTRHPNTGELFF
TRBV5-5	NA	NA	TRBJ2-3	TGTGCCAGCACCCGGCGGGCCTTCACAGATACGCAGTATTTT	CASTRRAFTDTQYF
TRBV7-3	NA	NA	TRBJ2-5	TGTGCCAGCAGCGTGGGGGTCCTAGAGACCCAGTACTTC	CASSVGVLETQYF
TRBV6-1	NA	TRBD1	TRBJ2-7	TGTGCCAGCAGCGAAACCGGGACAGGAGCCTACGAGCAGTACTTC	CASSETGTGAYEQYF
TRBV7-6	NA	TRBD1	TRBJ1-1	TGTGCCAGCAGCCCCCGGACAGGCCTTGACACTGAAGCTTTCTTT	CASSPRTGLDTEAFF
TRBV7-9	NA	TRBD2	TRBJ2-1	TGTGCCAGCACTACACTAGCGGGAGCCCATGAGCAGTTCTTC	CASTTLAGAHEQFF
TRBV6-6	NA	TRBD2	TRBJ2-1	TGTGCCAGCAGTTACCGGGGACTAGTCTACGATGAGCAGTTCTTC	CASSYRGLVYDEQFF
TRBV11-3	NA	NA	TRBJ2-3	TGTGCCAGCAGCTTAGCGCGGTGGGCGCCAGAAACAGATACGCAGTATTTT	CASSLARWAPETDTQYF
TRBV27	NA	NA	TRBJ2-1	TGTGCCAGCAGTTTCGGTGTTGGCTACAATGAGCAGTTCTTC	CASSFGVGYNEQFF
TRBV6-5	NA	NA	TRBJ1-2	TGTGCCAGCAGTTACTCTGGGACGATTGATGGCTACACCTTC	CASSYSGTIDGYTF
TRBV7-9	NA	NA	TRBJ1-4	TGTGCCAGCAGCTTAGGACAAAAGCGGGAAAAACTGTTTTTT	CASSLGQKREKLFF
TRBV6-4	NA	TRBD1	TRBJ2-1	TGTGCCAGCAGTGAGGGGACAGGGCCCTACAATGAGCAGTTCTTC	CASSEGTGPYNEQFF
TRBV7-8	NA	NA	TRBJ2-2	TGTGCCAGCAGCTTAGTGTGGGGGACAGGGGAGCTGTTTTTT	CASSLVWGTGELFF
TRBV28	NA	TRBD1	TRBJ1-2	TGTGCCAGCAGCTCGGGACAGGGGGGTGTAGGCTACACCTTC	CASSSGQGGVGYTF
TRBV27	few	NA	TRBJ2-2	TGTGCCAGCAGCCACAGTACCGCGAACACCGGGGAGCTGTTTTTT	CASSHSTANTGELFF
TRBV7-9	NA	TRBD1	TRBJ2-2	TGTGCCCGACAGGGCGGCAACACCGGGGAGCTGTTTTTT	CARQGGNTGELFF
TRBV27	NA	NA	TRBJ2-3	TGTGCCAGCGCAACAGGGTCTCTTGTGGGCACAGATACGCAGTATTTT	CASATGSLVGTDTQYF
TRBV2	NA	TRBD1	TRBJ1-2	TGTGCCAGCAGTGAAGCACGGACAGGGGACTATGGCTACACCTTC	CASSEARTGDYGYTF
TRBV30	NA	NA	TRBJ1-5	TGTGCCTGGAGTGTCAATAGCAATCAGCCCCAGCATTTT	CAWSVNSNQPQHF
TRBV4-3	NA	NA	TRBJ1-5	TGCGCCAGCAGCCAAGATCTCCAGGGCAATCAGCCCCAGCATTTT	CASSQDLQGNQPQHF
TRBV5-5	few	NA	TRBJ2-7	TGTGCCACCGGGAACAGCTCCTACGAGCAGTACTTC	CATGNSSYEQYF
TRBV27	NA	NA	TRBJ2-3	TGTGCCAGCAGTTTTTTGGGGGTGTACACAGATACGCAGTATTTT	CASSFLGVYTDTQYF
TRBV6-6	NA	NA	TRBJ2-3	TGTGCCAGCAGTTATAACCCCATCACAGATACGCAGTATTTT	CASSYNPITDTQYF
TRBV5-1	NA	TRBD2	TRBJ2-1	TGCGCCAGCAGCCTGACTAGCGGGGCCTACAATGAGCAGTTCTTC	CASSLTSGAYNEQFF
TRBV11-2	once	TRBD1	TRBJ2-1	TGTGCCAGCAGCGGACAGGATTCCTACAATGAGCAGTTCTTC	CASSGQDSYNEQFF
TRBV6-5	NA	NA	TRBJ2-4	TGTGCCAGCGGAGGGGCAGAGGACATTCAGTACTTC	CASGGAEDIQYF
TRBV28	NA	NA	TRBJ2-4	TGTGCCAGCAGTTTAGGACCCCTCGGGGCCAAAAACATTCAGTACTTC	CASSLGPLGAKNIQYF
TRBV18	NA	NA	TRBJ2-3	TGTGCCAGCTCACCACCGTTGGGTAACACAGATACGCAGTATTTT	CASSPPLGNTDTQYF
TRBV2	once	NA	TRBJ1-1	TGTGCCAGCAGTGACCAGGTGCGGGGACCGGAAAACACTGAAGCTTTCTTT	CASSDQVRGPENTEAFF
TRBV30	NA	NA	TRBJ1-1	TGTGCCTGGAAGGTGGAGAACACTGAAGCTTTCTTT	CAWKVENTEAFF
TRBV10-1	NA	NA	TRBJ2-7	TGCGCCAGCAGTGAGTACGGCTTACGAGGGGAGCAGTACTTC	CASSEYGLRGEQYF
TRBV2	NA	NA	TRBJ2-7	TGTGCCAGCAGTGTCCAAGGGGATTCGGGCTCCTACGAGCAGTACTTC	CASSVQGDSGSYEQYF
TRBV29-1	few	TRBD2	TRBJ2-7	TGCAGCGTTGCCGGCGGGAGAGCCAACGAGCAGTACTTC	CSVAGGRANEQYF
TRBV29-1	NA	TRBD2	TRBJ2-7	TGCAGCGTTGACGGGACTAGCGGGAGATACGAGCAGTACTTC	CSVDGTSGRYEQYF
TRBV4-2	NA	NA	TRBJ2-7	TGTGCCAGCAGCCAGGTAACACAGGGACCCACCTACGAGCAGTACTTC	CASSQVTQGPTYEQYF
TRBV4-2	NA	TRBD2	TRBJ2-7	TGTGCCAGCAGCCAGGACGGGACTAGCAGCTCCTACGAGCAGTACTTC	CASSQDGTSSSYEQYF
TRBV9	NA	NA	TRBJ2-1	TGTGCCAGCAGCGTCTTCGGGACCGCCTACAATGAGCAGTTCTTC	CASSVFGTAYNEQFF
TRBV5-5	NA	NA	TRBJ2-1	TGTGCCAGCAGCTTGGCCTTGCGGGCCGACTCCTACAATGAGCAGTTCTTC	CASSLALRADSYNEQFF
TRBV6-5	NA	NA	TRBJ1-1	TGTGCCAGCAAGACATCCGCTGAAGCTTTCTTT	CASKTSAEAFF
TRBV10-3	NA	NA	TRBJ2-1	TGTGCCATCAGTGAGCCTCACAAGTCCTACAATGAGCAGTTCTTC	CAISEPHKSYNEQFF
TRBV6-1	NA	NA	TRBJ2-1	TGTGCCAGCAGTGTGGGGCGACTCTTTAGCTCCTACAATGAGCAGTTCTTC	CASSVGRLFSSYNEQFF
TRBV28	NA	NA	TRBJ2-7	TGTGCCAGCAGTTGGGGTGGCGAGCAGTACTTC	CASSWGGEQYF
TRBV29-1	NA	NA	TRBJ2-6	TGCAGCGTTGAAGGTCTGAGCTCTGGGGCCAACGTCCTGACTTTC	CSVEGLSSGANVLTF
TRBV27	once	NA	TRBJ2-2	TGTGCCAGCAGTTCGGGACACCCGAACACCGGGGAGCTGTTTTTT	CASSSGHPNTGELFF
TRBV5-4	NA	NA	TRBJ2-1	TGTGCCAGCAGCCCCACAGGCAATGAGCAGTTCTTC	CASSPTGNEQFF